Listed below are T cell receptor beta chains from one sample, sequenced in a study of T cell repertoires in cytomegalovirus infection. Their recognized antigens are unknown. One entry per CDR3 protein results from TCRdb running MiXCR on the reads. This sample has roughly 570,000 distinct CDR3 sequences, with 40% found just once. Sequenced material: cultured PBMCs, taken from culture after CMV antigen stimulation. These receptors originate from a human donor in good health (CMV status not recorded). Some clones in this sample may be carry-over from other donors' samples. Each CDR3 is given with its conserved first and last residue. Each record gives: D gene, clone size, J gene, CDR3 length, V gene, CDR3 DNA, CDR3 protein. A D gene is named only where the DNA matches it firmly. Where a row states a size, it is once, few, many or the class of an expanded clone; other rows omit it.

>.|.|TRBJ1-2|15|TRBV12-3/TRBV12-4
TGTGCCAGCACTAAAGTCGGGACGTCACACTATGGCTACACCTTC
CASTKVGTSHYGYTF
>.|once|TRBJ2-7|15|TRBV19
TGTGCCAGTAGTAGTACGGGGTCTTCCCGCTACGAGCAGTACTTC
CASSSTGSSRYEQYF
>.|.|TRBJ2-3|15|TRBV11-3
TGTGCCAGCATCGACTCGGGGACACGCACAGATACGCAGTATTTT
CASIDSGTRTDTQYF
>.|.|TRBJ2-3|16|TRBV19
TGTGCCAGTAGTACCGGAGGCGGAGCTAGCACAGATACGCAGTATTTT
CASSTGGGASTDTQYF
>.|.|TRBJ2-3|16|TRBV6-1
TGTGCCAGCAGTGAATCAGGCTACCGAAGCACAGATACGCAGTATTTT
CASSESGYRSTDTQYF
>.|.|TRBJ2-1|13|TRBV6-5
TGTGCCAGCAGTCGCCGGTGGGACAATGAGCAGTTCTTC
CASSRRWDNEQFF
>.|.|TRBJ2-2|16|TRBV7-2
TGTGCCAGCAGCAACCCCAACAGGGTTTTTTCCGGGGAGCTGTTTTTT
CASSNPNRVFSGELFF
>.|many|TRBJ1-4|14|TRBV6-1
TGTGCCAGCAGTTTTTCCATAGGGGAGAAAAAACTGTTTTTT
CASSFSIGEKKLFF
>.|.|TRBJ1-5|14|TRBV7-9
TGTGCCAGCAGCTTTGGGGCAGGGAGTCAGCCCCAGCATTTT
CASSFGAGSQPQHF
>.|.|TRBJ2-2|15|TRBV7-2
TGTGCCAGCAGCCTAACAGGGCCCAACACCGGGGAGCTGTTTTTT
CASSLTGPNTGELFF
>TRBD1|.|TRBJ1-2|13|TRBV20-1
TGCAGTGCCGGGACAGGGGTAATCTATGGCTACACCTTC
CSAGTGVIYGYTF
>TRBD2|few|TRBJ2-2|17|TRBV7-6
TGTGCCAGCAGCTCGACCCCGGCAGGGAGGGACACCGGGGAGCTGTTTTTT
CASSSTPAGRDTGELFF
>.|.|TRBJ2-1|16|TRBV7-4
TGTGCCAGCAGCTTAGCCAGCGTTAGCTCCTACAATGAGCAGTTCTTC
CASSLASVSSYNEQFF
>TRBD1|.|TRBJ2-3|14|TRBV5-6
TGTGCCAGCAGCAAGATCTTACAGGGGGCTACGCAGTATTTT
CASSKILQGATQYF
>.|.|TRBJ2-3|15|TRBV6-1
TGTGCCAGCAGAAGCCAGGGTGGGATGACAGATACGCAGTATTTT
CASRSQGGMTDTQYF
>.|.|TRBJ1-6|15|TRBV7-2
TGTGCCAGCAGCCCTCGGCAGGGGAATAATTCACCCCTCCACTTT
CASSPRQGNNSPLHF
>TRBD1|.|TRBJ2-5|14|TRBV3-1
TGTGCCAGCGCCCCAGGGGGACCACAAGAGACCCAGTACTTC
CASAPGGPQETQYF
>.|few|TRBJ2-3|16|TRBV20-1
TGCAGTGCTAGAGTGAGCCGAGGCCGGGGGTGGGATACGCAGTATTTT
CSARVSRGRGWDTQYF
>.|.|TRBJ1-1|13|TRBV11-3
TGTGCCAGCAGCTTAGGATCCTCCCCTGAAGCTTTCTTT
CASSLGSSPEAFF
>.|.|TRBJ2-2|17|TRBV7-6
TGTGCCAGCAGCTCGGGGCGGGGATCCACGAACACCGGGGAGCTGTTTTTT
CASSSGRGSTNTGELFF
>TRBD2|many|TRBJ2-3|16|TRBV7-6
TGTGCCAGCAGCCTACGAGCGGGAGGGGGCACAGATACGCAGTATTTT
CASSLRAGGGTDTQYF
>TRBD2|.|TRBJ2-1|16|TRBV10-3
TGTGCCATCAGTGGAGGACTAGCGGGAGGGAGAAATGAGCAGTTCTTC
CAISGGLAGGRNEQFF
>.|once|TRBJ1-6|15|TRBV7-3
TGTGCCAGCAGCTTAAGAGGGACCTATAATTCACCCCTCCACTTT
CASSLRGTYNSPLHF
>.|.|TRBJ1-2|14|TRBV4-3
TGCGCCAGCAGCCAAGATTGGGCCGGTCTAGGCTACACCTTC
CASSQDWAGLGYTF
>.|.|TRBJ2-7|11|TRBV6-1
TGTGCCAGCAGGACAGAGTACGAGCAGTACTTC
CASRTEYEQYF
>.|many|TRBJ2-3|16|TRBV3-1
TGTGCCAGCAGCCAAGGAGGGGCGGGGGCCGCCGATACGCAGTATTTT
CASSQGGAGAADTQYF
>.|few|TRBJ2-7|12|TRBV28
TGTGCCAGCAGTTTGGGTTTCGGGGAGCAGTACTTC
CASSLGFGEQYF
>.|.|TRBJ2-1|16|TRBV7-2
TGTGCCAGCAGCCCCCTAACAGGCCGCTCCTACAATGAGCAGTTCTTC
CASSPLTGRSYNEQFF
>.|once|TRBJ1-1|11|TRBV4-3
TGCGCCAGCAGCGCCTCAGGGGCCCAACACTTT
CASSASGAQHF
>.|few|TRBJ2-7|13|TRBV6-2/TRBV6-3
TGTGCCAGCAGTTACTCAGTTGGGAACGAGCAGTACTTC
CASSYSVGNEQYF
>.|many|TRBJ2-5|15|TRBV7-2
TGTGCCAGCAGCTTAACCGTCAGGGGAATTGAGACCCAGTACTTC
CASSLTVRGIETQYF
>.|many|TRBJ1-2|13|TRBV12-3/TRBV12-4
TGTGCCAGCAGTTTCACCCTAGGCTATGGCTACACCTTC
CASSFTLGYGYTF
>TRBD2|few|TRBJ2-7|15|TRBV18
TGTGCCAGCTCACCACCGACTAGCGGGAGCTACGAGCAGTACTTC
CASSPPTSGSYEQYF
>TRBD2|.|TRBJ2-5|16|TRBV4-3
TGCGCCAGCAGCCAAGACTGGGCGGGAGGACAGGAGACCCAGTACTTC
CASSQDWAGGQETQYF
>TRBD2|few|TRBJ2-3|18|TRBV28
TGTGCCAGCAGTTCAAGGGGGGACTTAGTAGCGGGGATCCCTACGCAGTATTTT
CASSSRGDLVAGIPTQYF
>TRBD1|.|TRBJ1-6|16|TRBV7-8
TGTGCCAGCAGCTCCCGAGCGGGACAGGGTAATTCACCCCTCCACTTT
CASSSRAGQGNSPLHF
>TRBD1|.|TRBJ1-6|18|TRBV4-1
TGCGCCAGCAGCCAAGACTCCCGCGGACAGGGGTATAATTCACCCCTCCACTTT
CASSQDSRGQGYNSPLHF
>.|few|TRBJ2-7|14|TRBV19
TGTGCCAGTAAAATCCGGCCGGAGTCTTACGAGCAGTACTTC
CASKIRPESYEQYF
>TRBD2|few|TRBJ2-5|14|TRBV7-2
TGTGCCAGCAGCTTGACTAGCGGGATCGAGACCCAGTACTTC
CASSLTSGIETQYF
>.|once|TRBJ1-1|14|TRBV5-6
TGTGCCAGCAGCTTTATTCGGTTGAACACTGAAGCTTTCTTT
CASSFIRLNTEAFF
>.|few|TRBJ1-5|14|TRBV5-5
TGTGCCAGCAGCCGCCGGGACGGCAATCAGCCCCAGCATTTT
CASSRRDGNQPQHF
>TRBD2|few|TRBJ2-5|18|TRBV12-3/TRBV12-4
TGTGCCAGCAGTTCCGCCGGGCGGGGGGCCCTTTTTGAAGAGACCCAGTACTTC
CASSSAGRGALFEETQYF
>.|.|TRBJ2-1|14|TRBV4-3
TGCGCCAGCAGCCAATCGGACTCACACAATGAGCAGTTCTTC
CASSQSDSHNEQFF
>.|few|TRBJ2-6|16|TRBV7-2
TGTGCCAGCAGCTCCGGACGGAGCTCTGGGGCCAACGTCCTGACTTTC
CASSSGRSSGANVLTF
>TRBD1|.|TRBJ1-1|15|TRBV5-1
TGCGCCAGCAGCGAGAGACAGGGAGGGAACACTGAAGCTTTCTTT
CASSERQGGNTEAFF
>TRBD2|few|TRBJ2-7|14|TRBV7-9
TGTGCCAGCAGCCAGACTAGCGGATACTACGAGCAGTACTTC
CASSQTSGYYEQYF